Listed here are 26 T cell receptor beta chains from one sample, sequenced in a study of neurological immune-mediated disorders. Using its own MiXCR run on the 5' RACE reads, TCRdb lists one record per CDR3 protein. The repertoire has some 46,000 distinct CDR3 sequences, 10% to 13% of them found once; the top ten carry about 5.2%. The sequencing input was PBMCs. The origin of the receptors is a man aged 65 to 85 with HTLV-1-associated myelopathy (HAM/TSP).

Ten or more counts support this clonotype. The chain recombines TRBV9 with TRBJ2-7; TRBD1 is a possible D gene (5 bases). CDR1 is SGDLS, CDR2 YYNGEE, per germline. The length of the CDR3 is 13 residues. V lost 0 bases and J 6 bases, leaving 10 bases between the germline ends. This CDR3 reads CASSVGRGSEQYF. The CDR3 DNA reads TGTGCCAGCAGCGTAGGAAGGGGATCCGAGCAGTACTTC.

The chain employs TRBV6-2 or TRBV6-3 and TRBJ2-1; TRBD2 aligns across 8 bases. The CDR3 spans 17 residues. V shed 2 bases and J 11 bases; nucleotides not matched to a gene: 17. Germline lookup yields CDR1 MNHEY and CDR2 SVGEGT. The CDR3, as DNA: TGTGCCAGCAGTTACGTACCCGTTCAGCGGGAGATCGATAAGCAGTTCTTC. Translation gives CASSYVPVQREIDKQFF.

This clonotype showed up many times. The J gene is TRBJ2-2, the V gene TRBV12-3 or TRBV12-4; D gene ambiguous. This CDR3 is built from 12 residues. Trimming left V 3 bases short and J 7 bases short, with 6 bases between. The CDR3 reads CASSFANGELFF. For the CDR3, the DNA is TGTGCCAGCAGTTTCGCTAACGGGGAGCTGTTTTTT.

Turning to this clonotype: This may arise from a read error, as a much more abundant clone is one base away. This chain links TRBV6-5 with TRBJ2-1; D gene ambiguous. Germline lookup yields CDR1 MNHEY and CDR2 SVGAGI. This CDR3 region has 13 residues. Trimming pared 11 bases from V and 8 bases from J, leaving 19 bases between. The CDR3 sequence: CAAWVTESYEQFF. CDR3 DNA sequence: TGTGCCGCCTGGGTGACCGAAAGCTATGAGCAGTTCTTC.

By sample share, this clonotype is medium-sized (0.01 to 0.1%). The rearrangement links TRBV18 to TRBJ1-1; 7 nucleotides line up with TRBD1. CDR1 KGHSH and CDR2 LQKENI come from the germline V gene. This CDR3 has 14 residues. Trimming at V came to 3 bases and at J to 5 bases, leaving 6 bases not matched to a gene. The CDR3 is CASSPDRDTTEAFF. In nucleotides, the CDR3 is TGTGCCAGCTCACCCGACAGGGACACGACTGAAGCTTTCTTT.

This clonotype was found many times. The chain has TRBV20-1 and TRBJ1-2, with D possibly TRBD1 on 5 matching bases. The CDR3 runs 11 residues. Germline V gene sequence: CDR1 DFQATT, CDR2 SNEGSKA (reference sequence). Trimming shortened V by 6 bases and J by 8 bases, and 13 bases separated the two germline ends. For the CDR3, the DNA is TGCAGTGCCCCCGGCAGGGTAGGCTACACCTTC. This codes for CSAPGRVGYTF.

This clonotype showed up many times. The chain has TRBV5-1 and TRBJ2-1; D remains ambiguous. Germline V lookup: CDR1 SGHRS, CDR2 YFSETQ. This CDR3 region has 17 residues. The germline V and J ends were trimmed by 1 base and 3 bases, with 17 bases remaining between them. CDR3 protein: CASSLMGSLTNYNEQFF. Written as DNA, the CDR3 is TGCGCCAGCAGCTTGATGGGGTCTTTAACTAACTACAATGAGCAGTTCTTC.

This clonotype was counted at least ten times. The CDR3 is CASSPFTGTSGNEQFF. The CDR3 nucleotides read TGTGCCAGCAGCCCCTTTACCGGGACTAGCGGCAATGAGCAGTTCTTC. This chain connects TRBV11-1 to TRBJ2-1; 11 nucleotides match TRBD2. This CDR3 has 16 residues. The germline gives CDR1 SGHAT, CDR2 FQDESV (reference sequence). V lost 5 bases, J lost 6 bases, and 9 bases stayed unmatched. Full variable domain (remainder filled in from reference TRBV11-1 and TRBJ2-1): EAEVAQSPRYKITEKSQAVAFWCDPISGHATLYWYRQILGQGPELLVQFQDESVVDDSQLPKDRFSAERLKGVDSTLKIQPAELGDSAMYLCASSPFTGTSGNEQFFGPGTRLTVL.

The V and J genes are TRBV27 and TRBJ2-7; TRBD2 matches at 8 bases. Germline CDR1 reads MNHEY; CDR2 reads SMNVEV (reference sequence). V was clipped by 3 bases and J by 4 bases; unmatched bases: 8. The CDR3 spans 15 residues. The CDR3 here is CASSFLGRVLYEQYF. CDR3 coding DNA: TGTGCCAGCAGTTTCCTCGGGAGGGTACTTTACGAGCAGTACTTC.

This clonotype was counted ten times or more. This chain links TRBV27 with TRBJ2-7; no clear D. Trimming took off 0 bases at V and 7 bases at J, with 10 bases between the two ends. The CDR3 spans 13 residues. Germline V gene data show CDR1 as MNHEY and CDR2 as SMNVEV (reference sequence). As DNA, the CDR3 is TGTGCCAGCAGTTTATCGCTGCGGTCTGAGCAGTACTTC. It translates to CASSLSLRSEQYF.

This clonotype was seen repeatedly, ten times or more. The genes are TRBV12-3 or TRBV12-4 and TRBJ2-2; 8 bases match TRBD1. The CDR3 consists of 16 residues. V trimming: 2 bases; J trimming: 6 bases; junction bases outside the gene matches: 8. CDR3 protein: CASSLRDRGYSGELFF. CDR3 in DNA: TGTGCCAGCAGTTTAAGAGACAGGGGTTATTCCGGGGAGCTGTTTTTT.

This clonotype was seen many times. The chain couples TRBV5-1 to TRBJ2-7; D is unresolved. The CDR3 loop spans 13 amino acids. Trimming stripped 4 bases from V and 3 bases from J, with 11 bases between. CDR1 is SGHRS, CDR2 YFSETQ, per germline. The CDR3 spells CASSLTSNYEQYF. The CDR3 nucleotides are TGCGCCAGCAGCCTGACAAGCAACTACGAGCAGTACTTC. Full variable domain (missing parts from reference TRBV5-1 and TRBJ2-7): KAGVTQTPRYLIKTRGQQVTLSCSPISGHRSVSWYQQTPGQGLQFLFEYFSETQRNKGNFPGRFSGRQFSNSRSEMNVSTLELGDSALYLCASSLTSNYEQYFGPGTRLTVT.

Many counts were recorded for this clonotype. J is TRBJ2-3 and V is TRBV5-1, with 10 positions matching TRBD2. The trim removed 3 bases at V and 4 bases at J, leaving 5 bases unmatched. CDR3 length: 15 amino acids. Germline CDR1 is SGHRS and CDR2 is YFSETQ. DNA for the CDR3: TGCGCCAGCAGCTCCCTAGCGGGAGTGGCAGATACGCAGTATTTT. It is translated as CASSSLAGVADTQYF.

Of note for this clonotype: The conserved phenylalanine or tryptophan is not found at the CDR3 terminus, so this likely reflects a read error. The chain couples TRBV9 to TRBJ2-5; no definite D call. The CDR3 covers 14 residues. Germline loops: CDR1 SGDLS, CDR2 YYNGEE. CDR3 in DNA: TGTGTCAGCAGCGTAGGTGTGATCCAAGAGACCCAGTACCTC. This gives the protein CVSSVGVIQETQYL.

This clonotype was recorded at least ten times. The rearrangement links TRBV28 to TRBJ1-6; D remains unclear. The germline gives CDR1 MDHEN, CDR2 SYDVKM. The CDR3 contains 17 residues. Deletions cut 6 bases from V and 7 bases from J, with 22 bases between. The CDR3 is CASSHPERAEPNSPLHF. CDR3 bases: TGTGCCAGCAGCCACCCAGAGAGGGCGGAACCAAATTCACCCCTCCACTTT.

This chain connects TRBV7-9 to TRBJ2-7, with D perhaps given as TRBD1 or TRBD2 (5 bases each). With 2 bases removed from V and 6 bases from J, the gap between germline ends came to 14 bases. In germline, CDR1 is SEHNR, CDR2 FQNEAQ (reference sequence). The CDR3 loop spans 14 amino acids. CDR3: CASSLRGARGEQYF. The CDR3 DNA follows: TGTGCCAGCAGCTTAAGAGGGGCCCGGGGCGAGCAGTACTTC.

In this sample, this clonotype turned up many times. The CDR3 DNA follows: TGTGCCAGCAGTCATCTTCCGGACAGGGGGAGCAATCAGCCCCAGCATTTT. Encoded protein: CASSHLPDRGSNQPQHF. The chain carries TRBV6-2 or TRBV6-3 and TRBJ1-5, with TRBD1 matching 10 bases. V was clipped by 5 bases and J by 1 base; unmatched bases: 8. Per germline, CDR1 MNHEY and CDR2 SVGEGT. The CDR3 is made up of 17 amino acids.

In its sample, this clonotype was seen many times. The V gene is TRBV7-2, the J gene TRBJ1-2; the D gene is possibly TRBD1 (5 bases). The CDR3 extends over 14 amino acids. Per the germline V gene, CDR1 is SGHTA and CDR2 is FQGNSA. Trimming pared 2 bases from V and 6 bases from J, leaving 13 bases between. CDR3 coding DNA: TGTGCCAGCAGCTTATCGGGGCGGTTAAATGGCTACACCTTC. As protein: CASSLSGRLNGYTF.

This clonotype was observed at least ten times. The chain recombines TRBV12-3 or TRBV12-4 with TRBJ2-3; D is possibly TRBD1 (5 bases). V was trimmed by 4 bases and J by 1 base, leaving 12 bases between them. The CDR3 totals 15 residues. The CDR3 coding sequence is TGTGCCAGCAGTTCTCAGGGTTCGGGCACAGATACGCAGTATTTT. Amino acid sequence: CASSSQGSGTDTQYF.

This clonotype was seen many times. CDR3 amino acids: CASSLRAEAFF. The CDR3 nucleotides read TGTGCCAGCAGTTTAAGGGCTGAAGCTTTCTTT. The rearrangement joins TRBV28 to TRBJ1-1, with D hard to call. The CDR3 totals 11 residues. V was trimmed by 2 bases and J by 6 bases, leaving 4 bases between them. Germline CDR1 and CDR2: MDHEN and SYDVKM.

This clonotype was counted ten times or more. The CDR3 region has the DNA TGCGCCAGCAGCCCGCGAACTCTACGAGCGGGAGATGAGACCCAGTACTTC. Its translation is CASSPRTLRAGDETQYF. The V and J genes are TRBV5-1 and TRBJ2-5; 8 bases agree with TRBD2. This CDR3 spans 17 amino acids. The germline V gene encodes CDR1 SGHRS and CDR2 YFSETQ. Germline trimming cut 4 bases from V and 5 bases from J; bases unmatched to any gene: 16.

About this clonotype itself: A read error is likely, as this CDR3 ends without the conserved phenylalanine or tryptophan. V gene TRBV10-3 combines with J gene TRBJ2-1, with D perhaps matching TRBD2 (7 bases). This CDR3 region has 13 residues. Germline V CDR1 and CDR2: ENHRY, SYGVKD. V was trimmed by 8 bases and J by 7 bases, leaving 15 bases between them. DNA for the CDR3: TGTGCCATCTCGGGGGGCTGGAGAAATGAGCAGTTCTCT. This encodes CAISGGWRNEQFS.

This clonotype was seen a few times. Here the CDR3 reads CASGDRGQREGNEQFF. The CDR3 nucleotides read TGTGCCAGCGGGGACAGGGGCCAGCGGGAGGGGAATGAGCAGTTCTTC. The chain joins TRBV6-2 or TRBV6-3 to TRBJ2-1; D may match TRBD1 or TRBD2 (10 bases each). Germline values: CDR1 MNHEY, CDR2 SVGEGT. The CDR3 loop spans 16 amino acids. V lost 8 bases and J 7 bases, leaving 24 bases between the germline ends.

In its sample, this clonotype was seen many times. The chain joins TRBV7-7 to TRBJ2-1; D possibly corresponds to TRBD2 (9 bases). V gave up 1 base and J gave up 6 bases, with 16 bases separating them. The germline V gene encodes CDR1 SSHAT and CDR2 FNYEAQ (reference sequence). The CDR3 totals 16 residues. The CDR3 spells CASSLGSSGTGNEQFF. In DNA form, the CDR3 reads TGTGCCAGCAGCTTAGGTTCTAGCGGGACAGGCAATGAGCAGTTCTTC.

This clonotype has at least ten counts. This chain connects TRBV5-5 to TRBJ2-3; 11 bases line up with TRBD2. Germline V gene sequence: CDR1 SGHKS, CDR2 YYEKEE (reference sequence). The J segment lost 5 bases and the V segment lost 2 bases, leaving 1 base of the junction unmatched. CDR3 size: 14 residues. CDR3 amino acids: CASSFGTSGDTQYF. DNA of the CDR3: TGTGCCAGCAGCTTTGGGACTAGCGGAGATACGCAGTATTTT.

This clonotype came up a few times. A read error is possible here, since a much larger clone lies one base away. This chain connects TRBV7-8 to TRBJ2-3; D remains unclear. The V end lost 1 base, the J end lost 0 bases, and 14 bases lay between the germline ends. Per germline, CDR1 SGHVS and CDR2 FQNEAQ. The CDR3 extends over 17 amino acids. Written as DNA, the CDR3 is TGTGCCAGCAGCTTAGGTTTTGTTTCTACTAGCACAGATACGCAGTATTTT. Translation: CASSLGFVSTSTDTQYF.